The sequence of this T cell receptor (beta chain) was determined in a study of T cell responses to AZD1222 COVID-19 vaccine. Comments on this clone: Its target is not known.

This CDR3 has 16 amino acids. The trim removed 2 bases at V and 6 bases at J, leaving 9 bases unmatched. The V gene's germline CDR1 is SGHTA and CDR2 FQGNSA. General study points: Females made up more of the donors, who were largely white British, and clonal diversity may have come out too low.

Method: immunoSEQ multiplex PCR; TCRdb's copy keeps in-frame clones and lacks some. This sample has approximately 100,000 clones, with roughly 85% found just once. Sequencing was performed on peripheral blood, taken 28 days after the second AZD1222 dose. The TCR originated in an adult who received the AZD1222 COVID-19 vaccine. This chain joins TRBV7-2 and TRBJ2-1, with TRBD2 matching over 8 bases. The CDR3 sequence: CASSLSSGGGGNEQFF. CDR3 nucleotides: TGTGCCAGCAGCTTATCGAGCGGGGGAGGGGGCAATGAGCAGTTCTTC.